The 16 T cell receptor beta chains below come from one sample, sequenced in a study of blood T cell repertoires in COVID-19. Profiled with immunoSEQ multiplex PCR; TCRdb holds only in-frame clones, not every one. The sample carries about 350,000 clones, 80% to 90% recorded once. Sequenced: peripheral blood. These receptors were taken from a man aged 30 to 39 with COVID-19, enrolled during active disease.

The gene calls are TRBV10-3 and TRBJ2-7; 7 nucleotides agree with TRBD1. The CDR3 sequence is 13 residues long. J gave up 0 bases and V 9 bases, and 5 bases lay outside the gene matches. The germline CDR1 and CDR2 sequences are ENHRY and SYGVKD. CDR3 sequence (DNA): TGTGCCATACCGGGACAGAACTCCTACGAGCAGTACTTC. This translates into CAIPGQNSYEQYF.

This chain joins TRBV10-3 and TRBJ2-7; TRBD2 is a possible D gene (6 bases). The CDR3 spans 14 residues. CDR1 is ENHRY, CDR2 SYGVKD, per germline. V was trimmed by 4 bases and J by 2 bases, leaving 12 bases between them. DNA of the CDR3: TGTGCCATCAGTGGGGGGGTAGAACCCTACGAGCAGTACTTC. This translates into CAISGGVEPYEQYF.

This chain joins TRBV11-3 and TRBJ2-2; D is uncertain. The V end was cut by 2 bases, the J end by 4 bases, with 11 bases between. Germline V gives CDR1 SGHNT, CDR2 YENEEA. This CDR3 spans 15 amino acids. CDR3 nucleotides: TGTGCCAGCAGCTTACCGGGTCAGATCACCGGGGAGCTGTTTTTT. Translated, it gives CASSLPGQITGELFF. Combining the CDR3 with reference TRBV11-3 and TRBJ2-2 gives the whole variable domain EAGVVQSPRYKIIEKKQPVAFWCNPISGHNTLYWYLQNLGQGPELLIRYENEEAVDDSQLPKDRFSAERLKGVDSTLKIQPAELGDSAVYLCASSLPGQITGELFFGEGSRLTVL.

V gene TRBV9 combines with J gene TRBJ2-1; D gene uncertain. The germline V and J ends were trimmed by 0 bases and 0 bases, with 16 bases remaining between them. Germline V gene data show CDR1 as SGDLS and CDR2 as YYNGEE. This CDR3 is 18 amino acids long. CDR3 amino acids: CASSVDGAVPSSYNEQFF. The CDR3 coding sequence is TGTGCCAGCAGCGTAGACGGTGCGGTTCCTAGCTCCTACAATGAGCAGTTCTTC.

This sequence joins TRBV6-4 and TRBJ1-6; 9 positions match TRBD1. The CDR3 is 15 amino acids. The V gene's germline CDR1 is MRHNA and CDR2 SNTAGT. J lost 9 bases, V lost 3 bases, and 6 bases had no gene match. The CDR3 sequence is CASSDSGTGCSPLHF. CDR3 sequence (DNA): TGTGCCAGCAGTGATTCCGGGACAGGGTGTTCACCCCTCCACTTT.

V is TRBV5-4 and J is TRBJ1-6, with D tentatively TRBD1 (6 bases). CDR1 is SGHNT and CDR2 is YYREEE in the germline V gene (reference sequence). Trimming removed 4 bases at V and 1 base at J, with 15 bases between. This CDR3 contains 17 residues. The CDR3 is CASSEGTIYSYNSPLHF. The CDR3 nucleotides read TGTGCCAGCAGCGAGGGGACAATTTATTCCTATAATTCACCCCTCCACTTT.

This chain connects TRBV5-4 to TRBJ2-7; 11 positions agree with TRBD2. The CDR3 is made up of 14 amino acids. V trimming: 5 bases; J trimming: 7 bases; junction bases outside the gene matches: 8. Per germline, CDR1 SGHNT and CDR2 YYREEE (reference sequence). The DNA for the CDR3 is TGTGCCAGCAGTAGCGGGGGGGAGGGAGGTGAGCAGTACTTC. Protein: CASSSGGEGGEQYF.

The chain joins TRBV27 to TRBJ1-1, with unresolved D. Trimming left V 5 bases short and J 3 bases short, with 10 bases between. Per the germline V gene, CDR1 is MNHEY and CDR2 is SMNVEV (reference sequence). The CDR3 runs 13 residues. CDR3 loop: CASSPAYYTEAFF. DNA for the CDR3: TGTGCCAGCAGTCCCGCGTACTACACTGAAGCTTTCTTT.

The chain has TRBV12-3 or TRBV12-4 and TRBJ1-2, with a possible D match to TRBD1 (6 bases). Trimming pared 2 bases from V and 7 bases from J, leaving 11 bases between. CDR3 length: 13 residues. Here the CDR3 DNA reads TGTGCCAGCAGTTTACTGGGGGCCGGTGGCTACACCTTC. As protein: CASSLLGAGGYTF.

The chain recombines TRBV4-3 with TRBJ2-7; possible D gene TRBD1, 5 bases. CDR1 is LGHNA, CDR2 YSLEER, per germline. V lost 5 bases, J lost 3 bases, and 11 bases lay in between. CDR3 length: 13 residues. The CDR3 sequence: CASSVGASYEQYF. CDR3 nucleotides: TGCGCCAGCAGCGTAGGGGCGAGCTACGAGCAGTACTTC.

This rearrangement joins TRBV3-1 (or the pseudogene TRBV3-2) to TRBJ1-2; 10 bases are shared with TRBD1. CDR3 length equals 17 residues. J lost 4 bases, V lost 2 bases, and 10 bases had no gene match. Germline V gene lookup returns CDR1 LGHDT and CDR2 YNNKEL (reference sequence). Here the CDR3 DNA reads TGTGCCAGCAGCCAACGCGGACAGGGGGGACGGGGCTATGGCTACACCTTC. Its translation: CASSQRGQGGRGYGYTF.

This clone turned up a few times. The V call is TRBV10-3, the J call TRBJ1-5, with 10 nucleotides matching TRBD1. Trimming cost V 10 bases and J 3 bases; bases outside gene matches: 9. Looked up from germline, CDR1 is ENHRY and CDR2 is SYGVKD. The CDR3 contains 15 residues. The CDR3, as DNA: TGTGCCACCAACTCCGGACAGGGGGACAATCAGCCCCAGCATTTT. Its protein is CATNSGQGDNQPQHF.

The chain joins TRBV28 to TRBJ2-7; 7 positions agree with TRBD1. The CDR3 covers 17 residues. J gave up 3 bases and V 1 base, and 12 bases lay outside the gene matches. From germline, CDR1 is MDHEN and CDR2 SYDVKM. The CDR3 region is CASSLSRTGLRSYEQYF. In DNA, the CDR3 is TGTGCCAGCAGTTTATCAAGGACAGGCCTAAGGAGCTACGAGCAGTACTTC.

The chain uses TRBV28 and TRBJ2-5; perhaps TRBD1 as D (6 bases). Germline CDR1 reads MDHEN; CDR2 reads SYDVKM. Trimming cost V 3 bases and J 3 bases, with 11 bases left between them. This CDR3 has 14 amino acids. The DNA of the CDR3 is TGTGCCAGCAGTTTTGCTGGGGGCAAAGAGACCCAGTACTTC. Encoded protein: CASSFAGGKETQYF.

The J gene is TRBJ1-1, the V gene TRBV5-8; D not certain. V shed 0 bases and J shed 7 bases, with 7 bases lying between them. CDR3 size: 12 residues. From germline, CDR1 is SGHTS and CDR2 YDEGEE. CDR3 nucleotides: TGTGCCAGCAGCTTGGAGCTGCATGAAGCTTTCTTT. Translation gives CASSLELHEAFF.

The chain employs TRBV6-6 and TRBJ1-1; 7 nucleotides align to TRBD1. The CDR3 is made up of 15 amino acids. Germline CDR1 is MNHNY and CDR2 is SVGAGI (reference sequence). V gave up 5 bases and J gave up 7 bases; unmatched junction bases: 13. The CDR3 nucleotides are TGTGCCAGCAGTCAGGGGACAGCCCCCGGGAATGAAGCTTTCTTT. Translating it yields CASSQGTAPGNEAFF.